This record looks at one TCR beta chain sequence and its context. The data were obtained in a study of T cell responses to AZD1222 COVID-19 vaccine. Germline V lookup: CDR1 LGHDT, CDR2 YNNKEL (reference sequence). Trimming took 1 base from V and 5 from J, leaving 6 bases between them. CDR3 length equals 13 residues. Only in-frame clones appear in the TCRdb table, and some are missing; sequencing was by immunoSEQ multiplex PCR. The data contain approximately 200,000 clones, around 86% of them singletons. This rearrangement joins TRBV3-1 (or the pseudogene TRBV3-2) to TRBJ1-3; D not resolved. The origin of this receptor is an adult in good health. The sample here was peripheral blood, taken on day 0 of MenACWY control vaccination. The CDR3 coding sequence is TGTGCCAGCAGCCAAGGACAACGAAACACCATATATTTT. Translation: CASSQGQRNTIYF.